A selection of T cell receptor beta chains follows, all from one sample in a study of cytomegalovirus exposure and HLA in healthy donors. The table came from immunoSEQ multiplex PCR; TCRdb's copy has only in-frame clones and leaves some out. The data hold tens of thousands of clones, with 80% observed a single time. Sequencing was performed on PBMCs. The receptors stem from a middle-aged woman in good health and CMV-seronegative. Each CDR3 is given with its conserved first and last residue. A D gene is named only where the DNA matches it firmly. Clone size is not always given. Where it is, it says once, few, many or a class for expanded clones.

size,J,V,D,DNA,CDR3
NA,TRBJ1-4,TRBV27,NA,TGTGCCAGCAGTTCCCGATGGGGAGGAGAAAAACTGTTTTTT,CASSSRWGGEKLFF
once,TRBJ2-5,TRBV27,NA,TGTGCCAGCAGTTCCGGGGGAAGGGAGACCCAGTACTTC,CASSSGGRETQYF
NA,TRBJ1-5,TRBV7-2,TRBD1,TGTGCCAGCAGCTTAGCGCAGGGGGCAGGCCAGCCCCAGCATTTT,CASSLAQGAGQPQHF
NA,TRBJ2-7,TRBV4-3,NA,TGCGCCAGCAGCCAAGAAGGGGGGGAGCTCTACGAGCAGTACTTC,CASSQEGGELYEQYF
NA,TRBJ1-2,TRBV7-2,NA,TGTGCCAGCAGCTTAGCAGGTGGGGCGGAGGGGAACTATGGCTACACCTTC,CASSLAGGAEGNYGYTF
few,TRBJ2-4,TRBV4-2,NA,TGTGCCAGCAGCCAAGAGGTGACTCTTCAGTACTTC,CASSQEVTLQYF
NA,TRBJ2-5,TRBV5-8,NA,TGTGCCAGCAGCTTGGGGGACTACCAAGAGACCCAGTACTTC,CASSLGDYQETQYF
NA,TRBJ1-5,TRBV6-5,NA,TGTGCCAGCAGCCTAGGTTTTTATAGCAATCAGCCCCAGCATTTT,CASSLGFYSNQPQHF
few,TRBJ2-7,TRBV29-1,NA,TGCAGCGTTGAATATGATGGGAGCGCGCAGTACTTC,CSVEYDGSAQYF
NA,TRBJ2-7,TRBV7-9,TRBD2,TGTGCCAGCAGCTTACTTAGCGGACTCGGGGGGGACGAGCAGTACTTC,CASSLLSGLGGDEQYF